The clone carrying this TCR beta chain has ten or more counts. TCRdb passed the RT-PCR reads through MiXCR, listing each CDR3 protein once. The repertoire has hundreds of thousands of distinct CDR3 sequences, 11% to 15% of them found once; the top ten carry 3.6%. Trimming cost V 3 bases and J 2 bases, with 9 bases left between them. The CDR3 runs 13 residues. In germline, CDR1 is DFQATT, CDR2 SNEGSKA (reference sequence). The V gene is TRBV20-1, the J gene TRBJ2-3; D is possibly TRBD1 or TRBD2 (5 bases each). The receptor's source is a female donor in good health, serving as a healthy control. Sequenced input: memory CD4+ T cells from blood. The CDR3 DNA follows: TGCAGTGCTAGTTGGGACCTCACAGATACGCAGTATTTT. Its protein is CSASWDLTDTQYF.